The subject of this entry is one TCR beta chain. Its target is not known. Germline loops: CDR1 MNHEY, CDR2 SMNVEV (reference sequence). Trimming took 2 bases from V and 3 from J, leaving 10 bases between them. This CDR3 spans 14 amino acids. This specimen comes from a study of shared clonotypes between healthy human individuals. Background on the study: The study used three CD4 naive, three CD4 memory, two CD8 naive and one CD8 memory plate per donor.

Some clones are missing from TCRdb's copy, which holds only in-frame ones; the method was immunoSEQ multiplex PCR. The table has roughly 810,000 clones, 90% to 98% seen once. Naive CD8 isolation took CD45RO-negative cells positively selected for CCR7 and excluded terminally differentiated effector memory CD45RA+ cells. Study-level findings and limits: Across subsets, estimated richness was generally greater for naive than for memory populations. Sampling included only blood; tissue repertoires likely differ.

The receptor's source is a man aged 30 to 39 in good health. Material for sequencing was naive CD8+ T cells sorted from blood. The chain recombines TRBV27 with TRBJ1-2, with D maybe TRBD1 (5 bases). The CDR3 nucleotides are TGTGCCAGCAGTTTAAGTGGGACCGACTATGGCTACACCTTC. Translating gives CASSLSGTDYGYTF.